A selection of T cell receptor beta chains follows, all from one sample in a study of patients and donors after allogeneic stem cell transplantation. TCRdb independently ran MiXCR on the RT-PCR reads; one entry per CDR3 protein. In the table there are about 960,000 distinct CDR3 sequences, 15% to 20% of which are singletons. The sequenced sample was blood, either unsorted or a sorted T cell fraction (not recorded which). All receptors derive from a human donor who was either an allogeneic HSCT recipient or a stem cell or donor lymphocyte infusion donor (not recorded which). It is not recorded whose cells these are; they may come from a transplant donor. Both conserved end residues are part of each CDR3. Fields, in order: D gene, V gene, CDR3 length, clone size, J gene, CDR3 DNA, CDR3 protein. A D gene is named only where the DNA matches it firmly. Expanded clones get a size class; other rows say once, few or many, or leave the size out.

NA	TRBV12-3/TRBV12-4	17	NA	TRBJ2-3	TGTGCCAGCAGTGTACCGGGAACTTTTCTTAGCACAGATACGCAGTATTTT	CASSVPGTFLSTDTQYF
NA	TRBV20-1	11	many	TRBJ2-1	TGCAGTGCTAGTTCTTACAATGAGCAGTTCTTC	CSASSYNEQFF
TRBD2	TRBV27	14	few	TRBJ2-1	TGTGCCAGCACCTCTAGCGGGAGGTACAATGAGCAGTTCTTC	CASTSSGRYNEQFF
NA	TRBV27	17	few	TRBJ1-1	TGTGCCAGCAGTCCCAGACAGGCGAATGCCGCGAACACTGAAGCTTTCTTT	CASSPRQANAANTEAFF
NA	TRBV6-2/TRBV6-3	13	NA	TRBJ2-1	TGTGCCAGCAGTTATGGCCCCTTGAATGAGCAGTTCTTC	CASSYGPLNEQFF
TRBD1	TRBV4-1	17	NA	TRBJ1-5	TGCGCCAGCAGCCAAGAAGAGGGACAGGGTGGCAATCAGCCCCAGCATTTT	CASSQEEGQGGNQPQHF
TRBD1	TRBV10-2	14	NA	TRBJ1-2	TGCGCCAGCAGGCAGACAGGGGGGCTAACTGGCTACACCTTC	CASRQTGGLTGYTF
NA	TRBV7-3	16	NA	TRBJ2-1	TGTGCCAGCAGCTTAACGAGGGCTAGCTCCTACAATGAGCAGTTCTTC	CASSLTRASSYNEQFF
NA	TRBV3-1	15	NA	TRBJ2-3	TGTGCCAGCAGCCAAGTGGGTTCGGGCGCAGATACGCAGTATTTT	CASSQVGSGADTQYF
NA	TRBV6-1	16	NA	TRBJ2-2	TGTGCCAGCAAGGGGAAACAGGGCGCGAACACCGGGGAGCTGTTTTTT	CASKGKQGANTGELFF
NA	TRBV5-6	16	NA	TRBJ1-4	TGTGCCAGCAGCTTAACGCATCAGGCCTGGGATGAAAAACTGTTTTTT	CASSLTHQAWDEKLFF
TRBD2	TRBV20-1	14	NA	TRBJ2-1	TGCAGTGCTAGCGGCGGGAGGGCCCTTAATGAGCAGTTCTTC	CSASGGRALNEQFF
NA	TRBV5-1	15	NA	TRBJ2-2	TGCGCCAGCAGCTTGGACGGTATCAACACCGGGGAGCTGTTTTTT	CASSLDGINTGELFF
NA	TRBV5-5	15	NA	TRBJ1-1	TGTGCCAGCAGCGGGGCGGGGTCCCTGAACACTGAAGCTTTCTTT	CASSGAGSLNTEAFF
NA	TRBV12-3/TRBV12-4	13	many	TRBJ1-5	TGTGCCAGCAGTTTAAGAGGGGTCCAGCCCCAGCATTTT	CASSLRGVQPQHF
NA	TRBV12-3/TRBV12-4	16	many	TRBJ2-3	TGTGCCAGCAGTTTCCTCAGGCAGGGCGGTACAGATACGCAGTATTTT	CASSFLRQGGTDTQYF
NA	TRBV12-3/TRBV12-4	15	few	TRBJ1-6	TGTGCCAGCAGTTTAAGTAACAGTTATAATTCACCCCTCCACTTT	CASSLSNSYNSPLHF
NA	TRBV5-6	16	NA	TRBJ1-1	TGTGCCAGCAGCCTACTCCGGGACAAGGCGAACACTGAAGCTTTCTTT	CASSLLRDKANTEAFF
TRBD1	TRBV2	13	once	TRBJ1-2	TGTGCCAGCAGTAACGACAGGGACTATGGCTACACCTTC	CASSNDRDYGYTF
TRBD2	TRBV11-1	20	NA	TRBJ2-1	TGTGCCAGCAGCCCCCCGGGGGGCACTAGCGGGAGGGTCTCCTACAATGAGCAGTTCTTC	CASSPPGGTSGRVSYNEQFF
NA	TRBV3-1	14	few	TRBJ2-5	TGTGCCAGCAGCCTTTCCCGAGTTATGGAGACCCAGTACTTC	CASSLSRVMETQYF
NA	TRBV29-1	14	NA	TRBJ1-2	TGCAGCGTTGAAGAGGGTTACAAACATGGTGGCTACACCTTC	CSVEEGYKHGGYTF
NA	TRBV13	14	NA	TRBJ1-1	TGTGCCAGCAGCCGTAGGGAAAAGAACACTGAAGCTTTCTTT	CASSRREKNTEAFF
NA	TRBV7-2	14	NA	TRBJ2-5	TGTGCCAGCAGGGCAGGGAGACTACAAGAGACCCAGTACTTC	CASRAGRLQETQYF
TRBD1	TRBV3-1	17	NA	TRBJ2-2	TGTGCCAGCAGCCCCCAATTACGGGACAGGGGCACCGGGGAGCTGTTTTTT	CASSPQLRDRGTGELFF
NA	TRBV20-1	13	NA	TRBJ2-7	TGCAGTGCTAGTGCCATCAGGGTAGGCGAGCAGTACTTC	CSASAIRVGEQYF
NA	TRBV25-1	15	few	TRBJ2-1	TGTGCCAGCAGTGCCCGGACAGACTCGTACAATGAGCAGTTCTTC	CASSARTDSYNEQFF
NA	TRBV9	15	few	TRBJ2-1	TGTGCCAACTCGGAGAGGGGGACCCCACGCAATGAGCAGTTCTTC	CANSERGTPRNEQFF
TRBD1	TRBV5-1	16	many	TRBJ1-1	TGCGCCAGCAGCTCCGGACAGGGGGCGTCGGGCACTGAAGCTTTCTTT	CASSSGQGASGTEAFF
NA	TRBV27	15	few	TRBJ1-1	TGTGCCAGCAGTCGAACCACACTCGGTAACACTGAAGCTTTCTTT	CASSRTTLGNTEAFF
NA	TRBV5-5	18	few	TRBJ2-1	TGTGCCAGCAGCTCGCCGGGGGCCCCACAAATTAGCAACAATGAGCAGTTCTTC	CASSSPGAPQISNNEQFF
NA	TRBV9	12	NA	TRBJ2-3	TGTGCCAGTGGGTGGGACACAGATACGCAGTATTTT	CASGWDTDTQYF
NA	TRBV7-9	14	few	TRBJ1-2	TGTGCCAGCAGCTACAGGGATCCTTTTGGTGGCTACACCTTC	CASSYRDPFGGYTF
NA	TRBV11-2	12	NA	TRBJ2-3	TGTGCCAGCACGCCACGCACAGATACGCAGTATTTT	CASTPRTDTQYF
TRBD2	TRBV5-1	15	few	TRBJ2-1	TGCGCCAGCAGCTTGCCGCGGGGGACTATCGATGAGCAGTTCTTC	CASSLPRGTIDEQFF
TRBD1	TRBV4-2	17	once	TRBJ1-1	TGTGCCAGCAGCCATAATGACAGGGGGCGGGGGGGCACTGAAGCTTTCTTT	CASSHNDRGRGGTEAFF
TRBD2	TRBV12-3/TRBV12-4	14	few	TRBJ2-2	TGTGCCAGCACCCCTGGACTAGCAGACGGGGAGCTGTTTTTT	CASTPGLADGELFF